This T cell receptor (beta chain) stems from a study of cytomegalovirus exposure and HLA in healthy donors. From germline, CDR1 is SEHNR and CDR2 FQNEAQ (reference sequence). Deletions cut 4 bases from V and 0 bases from J, with 13 bases between. CDR3 size: 16 residues. Healthy bone marrow donors supplied every sample. Unrecorded immune exposure was likely among donors, who were nominally healthy when sampled. PCR primers comprised 60 Vbeta and 13 Jbeta primers. Assay used: immunoSEQ multiplex PCR; TCRdb lists only in-frame clones, some missing. The data show 150,000 to 200,000 clones, around 79% seen once.

What was sequenced was PBMCs. The sequence derives from a male donor in good health and CMV-seropositive. This chain links TRBV7-9 with TRBJ2-1, with a possible D match to TRBD2 (5 bases). DNA of the CDR3: TGTGCCAGCAGCTGGGCGAGGAGGCCCTCCTACAATGAGCAGTTCTTC. Encoded protein: CASSWARRPSYNEQFF.